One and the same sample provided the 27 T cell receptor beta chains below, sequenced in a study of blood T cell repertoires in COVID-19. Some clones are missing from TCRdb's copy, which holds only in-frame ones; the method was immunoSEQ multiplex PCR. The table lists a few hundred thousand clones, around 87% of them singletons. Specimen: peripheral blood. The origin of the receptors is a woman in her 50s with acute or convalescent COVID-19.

This CDR3 is CAISREVENQPQHF. CDR3 bases: TGTGCCATCTCCCGTGAGGTCGAGAATCAGCCCCAGCATTTT. The chain is built from TRBV10-3 and TRBJ1-5, with D unresolved. Per germline, CDR1 ENHRY and CDR2 SYGVKD. V gave up 8 bases and J gave up 4 bases, with 15 bases separating them. The CDR3 loop spans 14 amino acids.

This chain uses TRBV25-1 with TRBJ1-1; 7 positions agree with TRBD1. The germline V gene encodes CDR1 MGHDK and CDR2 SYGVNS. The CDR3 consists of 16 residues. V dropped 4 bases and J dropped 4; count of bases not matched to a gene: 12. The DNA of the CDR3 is TGTGCCAGCAGTGGCAGGGGGGTCGTATCCGGCACTGAAGCTTTCTTT. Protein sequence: CASSGRGVVSGTEAFF.

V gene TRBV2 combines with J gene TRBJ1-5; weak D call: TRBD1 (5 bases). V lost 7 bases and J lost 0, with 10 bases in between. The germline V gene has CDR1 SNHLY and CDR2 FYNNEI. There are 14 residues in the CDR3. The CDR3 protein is CASTRDSSNQPQHF. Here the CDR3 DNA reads TGTGCCAGCACCCGAGACAGTAGCAATCAGCCCCAGCATTTT.

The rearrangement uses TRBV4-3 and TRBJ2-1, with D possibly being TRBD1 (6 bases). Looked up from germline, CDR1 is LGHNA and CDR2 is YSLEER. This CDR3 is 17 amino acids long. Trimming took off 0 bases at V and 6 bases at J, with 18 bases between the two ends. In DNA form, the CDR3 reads TGCGCCAGCAGCCAAGATCCCCCGCAGGGGAGTTTCAATGAGCAGTTCTTC. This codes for CASSQDPPQGSFNEQFF.

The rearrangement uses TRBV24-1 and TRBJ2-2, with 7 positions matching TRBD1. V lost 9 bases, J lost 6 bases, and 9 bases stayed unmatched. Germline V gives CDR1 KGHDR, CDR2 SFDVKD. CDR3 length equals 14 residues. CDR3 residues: CATAETGLSGELFF. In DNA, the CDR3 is TGTGCCACCGCGGAGACAGGGTTATCCGGGGAGCTGTTTTTT.

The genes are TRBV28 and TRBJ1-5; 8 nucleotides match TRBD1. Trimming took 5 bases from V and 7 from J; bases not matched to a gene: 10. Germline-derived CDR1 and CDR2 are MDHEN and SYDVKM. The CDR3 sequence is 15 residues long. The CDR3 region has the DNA TGTGCCAGCAGTCTTTGGCAGGGGGCAGGACAGCCCCAGCATTTT. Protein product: CASSLWQGAGQPQHF. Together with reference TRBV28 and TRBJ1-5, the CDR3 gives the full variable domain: DVKVTQSSRYLVKRTGEKVFLECVQDMDHENMFWYRQDPGLGLRLIYFSYDVKMKEKGDIPEGYSVSREKKERFSLILESASTNQTSMYLCASSLWQGAGQPQHFGDGTRLSIL.

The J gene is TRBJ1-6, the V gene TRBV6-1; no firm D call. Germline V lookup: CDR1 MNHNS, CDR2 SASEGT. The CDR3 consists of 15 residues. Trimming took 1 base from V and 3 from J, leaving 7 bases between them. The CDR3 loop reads CASSEGRIYNSPLHF. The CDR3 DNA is TGTGCCAGCAGTGAAGGGCGGATCTATAATTCACCCCTCCACTTT.

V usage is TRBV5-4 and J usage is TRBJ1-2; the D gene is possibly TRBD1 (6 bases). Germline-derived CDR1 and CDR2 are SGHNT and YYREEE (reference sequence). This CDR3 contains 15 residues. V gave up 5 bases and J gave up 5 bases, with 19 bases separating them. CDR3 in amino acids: CASSPGTISLYGYTF. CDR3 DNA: TGTGCCAGCAGTCCCGGGACAATCAGTTTATATGGCTACACCTTC.

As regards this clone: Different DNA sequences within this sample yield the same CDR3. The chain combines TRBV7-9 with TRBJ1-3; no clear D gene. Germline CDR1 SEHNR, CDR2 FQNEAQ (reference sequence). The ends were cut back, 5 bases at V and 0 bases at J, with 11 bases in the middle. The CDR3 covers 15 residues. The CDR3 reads CASSPRGSSGNTIYF. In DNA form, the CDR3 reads TGTGCCAGCAGCCCCAGAGGCAGCTCTGGAAACACCATATATTTT.

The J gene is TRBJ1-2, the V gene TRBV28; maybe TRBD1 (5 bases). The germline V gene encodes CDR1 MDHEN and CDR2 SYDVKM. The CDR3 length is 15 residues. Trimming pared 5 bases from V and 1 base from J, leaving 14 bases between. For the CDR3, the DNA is TGTGCCAGCAGTACGGGGGGTGACAGTAACTATGGCTACACCTTC. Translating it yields CASSTGGDSNYGYTF.

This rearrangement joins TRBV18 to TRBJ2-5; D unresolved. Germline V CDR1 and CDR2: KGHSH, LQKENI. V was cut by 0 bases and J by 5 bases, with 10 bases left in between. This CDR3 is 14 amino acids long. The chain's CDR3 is CASSPPSTTETQYF. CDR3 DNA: TGTGCCAGCTCACCACCGAGCACCACGGAGACCCAGTACTTC.

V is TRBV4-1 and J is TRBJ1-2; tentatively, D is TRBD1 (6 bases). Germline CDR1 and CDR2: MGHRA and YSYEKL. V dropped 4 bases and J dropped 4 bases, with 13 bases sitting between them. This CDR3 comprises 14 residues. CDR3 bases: TGCGCCAGCAGCCCCCCAGGGGCGGTCTATGGCTACACCTTC. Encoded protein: CASSPPGAVYGYTF.

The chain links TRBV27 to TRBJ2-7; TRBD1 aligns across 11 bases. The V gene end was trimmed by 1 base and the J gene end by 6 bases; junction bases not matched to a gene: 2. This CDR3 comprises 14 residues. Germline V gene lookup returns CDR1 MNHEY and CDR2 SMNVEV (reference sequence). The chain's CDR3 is CASSLWDRGGEQYF. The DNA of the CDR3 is TGTGCCAGCAGTTTATGGGACAGGGGGGGCGAGCAGTACTTC.

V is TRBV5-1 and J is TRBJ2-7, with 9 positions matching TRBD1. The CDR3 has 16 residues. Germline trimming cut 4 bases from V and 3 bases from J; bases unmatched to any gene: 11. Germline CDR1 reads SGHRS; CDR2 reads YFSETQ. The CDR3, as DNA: TGCGCCAGCAGCGTACTCGGGACAGGGAAGCTCTACGAGCAGTACTTC. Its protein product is CASSVLGTGKLYEQYF.

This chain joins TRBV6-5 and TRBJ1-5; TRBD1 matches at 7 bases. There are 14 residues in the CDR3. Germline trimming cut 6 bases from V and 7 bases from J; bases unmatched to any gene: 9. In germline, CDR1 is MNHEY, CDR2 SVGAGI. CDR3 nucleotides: TGTGCCAGCAGAGAGACAGGGTTTGGACAGCCCCAGCATTTT. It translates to CASRETGFGQPQHF.

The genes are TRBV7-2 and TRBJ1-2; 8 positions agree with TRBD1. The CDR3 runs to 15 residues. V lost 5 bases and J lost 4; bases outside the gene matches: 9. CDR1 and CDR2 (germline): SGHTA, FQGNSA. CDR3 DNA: TGTGCCAGCAGCGTCACCGGGACAGGTCTCTATGGCTACACCTTC. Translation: CASSVTGTGLYGYTF.

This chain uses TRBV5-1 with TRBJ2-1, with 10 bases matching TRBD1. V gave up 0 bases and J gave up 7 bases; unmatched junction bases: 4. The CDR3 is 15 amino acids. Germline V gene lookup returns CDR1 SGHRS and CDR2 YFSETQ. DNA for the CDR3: TGCGCCAGCAGCTTGGTAGGGACAGGGGTGAATGAGCAGTTCTTC. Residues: CASSLVGTGVNEQFF.

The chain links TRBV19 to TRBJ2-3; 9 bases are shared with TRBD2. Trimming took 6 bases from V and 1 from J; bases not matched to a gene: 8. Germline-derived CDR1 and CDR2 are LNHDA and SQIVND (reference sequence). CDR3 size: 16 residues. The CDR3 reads CASSPLAGYRTDTQYF. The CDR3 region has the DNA TGTGCCAGTAGCCCCCTAGCGGGATACCGCACAGATACGCAGTATTTT.

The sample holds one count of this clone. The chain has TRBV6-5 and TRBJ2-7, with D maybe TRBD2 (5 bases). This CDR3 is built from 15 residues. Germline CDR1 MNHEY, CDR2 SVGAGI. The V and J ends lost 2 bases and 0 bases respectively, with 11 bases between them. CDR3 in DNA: TGTGCCAGCAGTTACGTTGGGAGAACCTCCTACGAGCAGTACTTC. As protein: CASSYVGRTSYEQYF.

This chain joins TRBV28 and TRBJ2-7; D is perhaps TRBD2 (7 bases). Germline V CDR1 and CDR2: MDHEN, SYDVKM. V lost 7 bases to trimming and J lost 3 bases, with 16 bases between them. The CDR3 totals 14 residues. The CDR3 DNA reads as TGTGCCAGCACCGAAGGGGGGGGGCACTACGAGCAGTACTTC. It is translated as CASTEGGGHYEQYF. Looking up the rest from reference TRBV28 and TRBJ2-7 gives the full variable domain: DVKVTQSSRYLVKRTGEKVFLECVQDMDHENMFWYRQDPGLGLRLIYFSYDVKMKEKGDIPEGYSVSREKKERFSLILESASTNQTSMYLCASTEGGGHYEQYFGPGTRLTVT.

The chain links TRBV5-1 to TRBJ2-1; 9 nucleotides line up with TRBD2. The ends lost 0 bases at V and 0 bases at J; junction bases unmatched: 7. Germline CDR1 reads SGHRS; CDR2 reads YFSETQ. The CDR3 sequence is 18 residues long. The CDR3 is CASSLVIAGGSSYNEQFF. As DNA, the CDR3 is TGCGCCAGCAGCTTGGTAATTGCGGGAGGGAGCTCCTACAATGAGCAGTTCTTC.

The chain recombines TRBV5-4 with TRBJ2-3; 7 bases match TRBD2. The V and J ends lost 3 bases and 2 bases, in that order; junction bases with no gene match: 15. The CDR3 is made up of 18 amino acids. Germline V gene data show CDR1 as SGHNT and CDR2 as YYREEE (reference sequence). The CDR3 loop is CASSSPSGAGAPTDTQYF. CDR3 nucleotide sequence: TGTGCCAGCAGCTCCCCCTCTGGGGCGGGAGCCCCCACAGATACGCAGTATTTT.

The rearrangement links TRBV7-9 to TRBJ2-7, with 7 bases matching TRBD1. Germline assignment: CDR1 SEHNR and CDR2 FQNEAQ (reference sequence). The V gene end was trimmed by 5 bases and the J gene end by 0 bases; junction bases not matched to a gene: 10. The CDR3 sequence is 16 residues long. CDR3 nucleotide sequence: TGTGCCAGCAGCCACAGACAGGGTGGGGTCTCCTACGAGCAGTACTTC. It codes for CASSHRQGGVSYEQYF.

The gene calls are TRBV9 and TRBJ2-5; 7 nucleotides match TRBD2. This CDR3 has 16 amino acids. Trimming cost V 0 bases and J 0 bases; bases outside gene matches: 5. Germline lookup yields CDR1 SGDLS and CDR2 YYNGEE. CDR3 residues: CASSVGPGLHQETQYF. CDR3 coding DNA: TGTGCCAGCAGCGTAGGACCGGGACTACACCAAGAGACCCAGTACTTC.

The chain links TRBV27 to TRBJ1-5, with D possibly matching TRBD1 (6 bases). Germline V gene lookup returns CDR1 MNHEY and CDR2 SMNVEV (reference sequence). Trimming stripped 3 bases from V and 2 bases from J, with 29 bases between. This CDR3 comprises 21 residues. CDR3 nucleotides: TGTGCCAGCAGTTTGTTGGGGGCTGGGGGCAGGGGAATGAGTGGCAATCAGCCCCAGCATTTT. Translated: CASSLLGAGGRGMSGNQPQHF.

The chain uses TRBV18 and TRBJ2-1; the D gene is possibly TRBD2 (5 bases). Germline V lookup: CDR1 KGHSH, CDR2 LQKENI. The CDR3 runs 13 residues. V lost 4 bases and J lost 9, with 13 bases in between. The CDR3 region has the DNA TGTGCCAGCTCACTTCTAGAGAGGGCTGAGCAGTTCTTC. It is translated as CASSLLERAEQFF.

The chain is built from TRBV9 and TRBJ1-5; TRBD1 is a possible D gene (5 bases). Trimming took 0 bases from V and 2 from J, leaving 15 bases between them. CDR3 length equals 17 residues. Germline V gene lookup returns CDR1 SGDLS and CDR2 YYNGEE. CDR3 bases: TGTGCCAGCAGCGTAGGGGTTGGGGTAGGGGGCAATCAGCCCCAGCATTTT. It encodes CASSVGVGVGGNQPQHF.